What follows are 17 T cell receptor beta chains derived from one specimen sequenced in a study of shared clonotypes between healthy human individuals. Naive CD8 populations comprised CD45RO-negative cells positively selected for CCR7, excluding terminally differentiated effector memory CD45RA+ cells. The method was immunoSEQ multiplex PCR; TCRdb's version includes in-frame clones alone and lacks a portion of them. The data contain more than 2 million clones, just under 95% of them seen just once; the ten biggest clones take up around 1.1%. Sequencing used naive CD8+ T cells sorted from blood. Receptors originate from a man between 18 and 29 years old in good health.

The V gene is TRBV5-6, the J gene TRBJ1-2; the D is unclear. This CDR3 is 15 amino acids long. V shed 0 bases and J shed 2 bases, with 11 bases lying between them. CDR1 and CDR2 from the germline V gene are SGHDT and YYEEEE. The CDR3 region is CASSLVASWNYGYTF. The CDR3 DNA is TGTGCCAGCAGCTTGGTCGCCAGCTGGAACTATGGCTACACCTTC.

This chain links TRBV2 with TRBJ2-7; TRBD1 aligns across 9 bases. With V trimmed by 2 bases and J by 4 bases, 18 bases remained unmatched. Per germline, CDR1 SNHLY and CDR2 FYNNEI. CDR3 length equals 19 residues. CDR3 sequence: CASSEMLDRGWSLNYEQYF. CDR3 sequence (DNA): TGTGCCAGCAGTGAAATGCTGGACAGGGGTTGGAGCCTCAATTACGAGCAGTACTTC.

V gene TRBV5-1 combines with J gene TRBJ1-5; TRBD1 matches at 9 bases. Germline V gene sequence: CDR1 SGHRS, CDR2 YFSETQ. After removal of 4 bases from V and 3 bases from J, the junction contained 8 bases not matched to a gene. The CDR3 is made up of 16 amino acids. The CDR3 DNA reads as TGCGCCAGCAGCCCGGATGGACAGGGGAACAATCAGCCCCAGCATTTT. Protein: CASSPDGQGNNQPQHF.

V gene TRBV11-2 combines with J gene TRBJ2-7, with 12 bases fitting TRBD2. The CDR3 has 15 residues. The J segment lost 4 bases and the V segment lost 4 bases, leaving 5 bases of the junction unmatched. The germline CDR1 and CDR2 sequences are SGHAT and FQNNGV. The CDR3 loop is CASSWTSGIWYEQYF. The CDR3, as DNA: TGTGCCAGCAGCTGGACTAGCGGGATTTGGTACGAGCAGTACTTC.

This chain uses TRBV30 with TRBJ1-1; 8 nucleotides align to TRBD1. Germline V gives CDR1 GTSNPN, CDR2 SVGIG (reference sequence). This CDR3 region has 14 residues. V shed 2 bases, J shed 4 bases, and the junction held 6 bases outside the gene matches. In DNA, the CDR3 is TGTGCCTGGAGTAGACAGGGGTTCGGCACTGAAGCTTTCTTT. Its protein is CAWSRQGFGTEAFF.

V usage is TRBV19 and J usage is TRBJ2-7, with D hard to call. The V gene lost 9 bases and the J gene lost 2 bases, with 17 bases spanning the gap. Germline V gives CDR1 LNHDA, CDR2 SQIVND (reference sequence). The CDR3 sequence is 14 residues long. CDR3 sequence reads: CASAAPGETYEQYF. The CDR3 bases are TGTGCCAGCGCCGCCCCGGGTGAAACCTACGAGCAGTACTTC.

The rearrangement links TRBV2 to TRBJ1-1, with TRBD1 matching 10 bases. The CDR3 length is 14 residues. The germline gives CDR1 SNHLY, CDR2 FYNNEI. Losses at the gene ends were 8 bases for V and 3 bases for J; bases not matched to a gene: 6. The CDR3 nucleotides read TGTGCCAGCGGCGGGACAGGGGAAGACACTGAAGCTTTCTTT. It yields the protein CASGGTGEDTEAFF.

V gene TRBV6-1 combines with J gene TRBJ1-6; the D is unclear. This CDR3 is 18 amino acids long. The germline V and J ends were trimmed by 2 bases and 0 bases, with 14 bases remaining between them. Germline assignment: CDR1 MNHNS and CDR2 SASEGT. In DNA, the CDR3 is TGTGCCAGCAGTGAACTCGACGCTAGGAGCTCCTATAATTCACCCCTCCACTTT. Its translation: CASSELDARSSYNSPLHF.

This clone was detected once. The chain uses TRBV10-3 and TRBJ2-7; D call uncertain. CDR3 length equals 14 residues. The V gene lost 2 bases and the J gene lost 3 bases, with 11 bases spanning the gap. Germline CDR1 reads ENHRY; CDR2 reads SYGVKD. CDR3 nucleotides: TGTGCCATCAGTGAGGGCAGCACTTACTACGAGCAGTACTTC. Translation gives CAISEGSTYYEQYF.

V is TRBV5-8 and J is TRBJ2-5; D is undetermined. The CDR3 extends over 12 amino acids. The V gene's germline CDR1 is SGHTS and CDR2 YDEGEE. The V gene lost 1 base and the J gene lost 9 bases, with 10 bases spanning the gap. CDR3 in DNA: TGTGCCAGCAGCTTGCGCGATCGGGCCCAGTACTTC. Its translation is CASSLRDRAQYF.

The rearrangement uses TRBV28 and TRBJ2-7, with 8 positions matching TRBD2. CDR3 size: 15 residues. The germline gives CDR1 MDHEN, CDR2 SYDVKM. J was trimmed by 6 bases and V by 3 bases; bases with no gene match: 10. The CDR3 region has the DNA TGTGCCAGCAGTTTTGACTCGGGGGGGCCCGGCGAGCAGTACTTC. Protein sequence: CASSFDSGGPGEQYF.

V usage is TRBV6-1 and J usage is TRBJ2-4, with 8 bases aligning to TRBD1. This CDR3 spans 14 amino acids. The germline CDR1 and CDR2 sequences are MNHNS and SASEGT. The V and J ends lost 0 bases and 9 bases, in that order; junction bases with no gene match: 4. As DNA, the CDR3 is TGTGCCAGCAGTGAAGCGATACAGGGGGGCATTCAGTACTTC. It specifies CASSEAIQGGIQYF.

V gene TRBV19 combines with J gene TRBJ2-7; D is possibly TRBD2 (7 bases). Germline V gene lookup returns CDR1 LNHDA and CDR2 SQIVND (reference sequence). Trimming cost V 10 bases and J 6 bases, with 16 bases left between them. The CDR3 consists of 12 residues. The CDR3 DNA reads TGTGCCACCTTTGGGGGGGCCCTCGAGCAGTACTTC. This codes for CATFGGALEQYF.

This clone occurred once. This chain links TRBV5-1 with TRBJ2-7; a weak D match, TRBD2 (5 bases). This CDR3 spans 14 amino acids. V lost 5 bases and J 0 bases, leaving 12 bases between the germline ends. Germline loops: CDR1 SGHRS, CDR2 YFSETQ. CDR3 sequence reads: CASSTSGYSYEQYF. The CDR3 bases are TGCGCCAGCAGTACCTCGGGGTACTCCTACGAGCAGTACTTC.

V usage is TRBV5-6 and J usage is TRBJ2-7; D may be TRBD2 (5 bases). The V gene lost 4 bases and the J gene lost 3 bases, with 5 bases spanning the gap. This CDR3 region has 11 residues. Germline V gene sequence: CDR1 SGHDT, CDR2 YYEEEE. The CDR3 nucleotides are TGTGCCAGCAGCGAGGGCTACGAGCAGTACTTC. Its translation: CASSEGYEQYF.

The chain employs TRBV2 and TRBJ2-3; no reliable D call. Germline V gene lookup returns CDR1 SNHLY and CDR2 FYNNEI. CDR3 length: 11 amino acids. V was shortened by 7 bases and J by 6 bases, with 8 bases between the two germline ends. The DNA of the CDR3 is TGTGCCAGCACCCCACAGGATACGCAGTATTTT. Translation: CASTPQDTQYF. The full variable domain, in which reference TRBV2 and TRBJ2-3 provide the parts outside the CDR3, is EPEVTQTPSHQVTQMGQEVILRCVPISNHLYFYWYRQILGQKVEFLVSFYNNEISEKSEIFDDQFSVERPDGSNFTLKIRSTKLEDSAMYFCASTPQDTQYFGPGTRLTVL.

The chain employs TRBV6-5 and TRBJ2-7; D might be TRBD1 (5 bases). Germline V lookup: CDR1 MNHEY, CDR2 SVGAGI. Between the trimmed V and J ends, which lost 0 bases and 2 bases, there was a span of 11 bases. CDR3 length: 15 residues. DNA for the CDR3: TGTGCCAGCAGTTACTCGATGCAGGGAACCTACGAGCAGTACTTC. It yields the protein CASSYSMQGTYEQYF.